Reported below is one TCR beta chain. Its antigen remains unidentified. Other nucleotide sequences in the sample specify the same CDR3. The sample belongs to a study of a mutant IDH1 vaccine in newly diagnosed glioma. For the study at large: Therapy received beforehand was radiotherapy, temozolomide, or both, with most patients given both. Weeks 35 and 47 hosted visits V12 and V13, respectively.

Study-level results: Across multiple MHC alleles, 80% to 95% of patients had vaccine-induced responses.

With 8 bases removed from V and 7 bases from J, the gap between germline ends came to 11 bases. Germline CDR1 and CDR2: DFQATT and SNEGSKA (reference sequence). This CDR3 contains 11 residues. Clones were read by immunoSEQ multiplex PCR, and TCRdb kept only the in-frame ones, dropping some. The sample lists nearly 25,000 clones; roughly 87% were seen once. Time point defined: week 47, end of study. The investigators gave 300 ug of mutant IDH1 20-mer peptide in each vaccine dose, together with topical imiquimod. The input for sequencing was PBMCs, taken from a glioma patient whose treatment included an IDH1 peptide vaccine. This receptor was identified in a man between 35 and 55 years old with glioma. Some clones in this sample may be carry-over from other donors' samples. The chain has TRBV20-1 and TRBJ1-4, with D perhaps TRBD1 (6 bases). The CDR3 DNA sequence: TGCAGTCCCAGGGGCGTTGAAAAACTGTTTTTT. Amino acid sequence: CSPRGVEKLFF.